A single sample is the source of the 27 T cell receptor beta chains below, sequenced in a study of CD8+CD57+ T cells in acquired aplastic anemia. According to the study, genomic DNA was the template for TCR beta VDJ and CDR3 profiling. Via MiXCR, TCRdb re-called the reads, giving one row per CDR3 protein. This sample has about 210,000 distinct CDR3 sequences; roughly 33% occur once, and the top ten carry roughly 1.1%. The sequenced sample was sorted CD4+, CD8+, or CD8+CD57+ T cells (not recorded which) from PBMCs. These receptors came from a human donor in good health, serving as a control.

The chain combines TRBV19 with TRBJ2-2; D possibly corresponds to TRBD2 (5 bases). Trimming took 6 bases from V and 1 from J, leaving 9 bases between them. The CDR3 has 14 amino acids. The germline CDR1 and CDR2 sequences are LNHDA and SQIVND (reference sequence). The CDR3 bases are TGTGCCAGTAGCTCCGGGATGAACACCGGGGAGCTGTTTTTT. This encodes CASSSGMNTGELFF.

This clonotype has only a few counts. The junction shows a germline mismatch at one end, possibly a read error. The chain carries TRBV6-5 and TRBJ1-3; a weak D match, TRBD1 (5 bases). CDR1 MNHEY and CDR2 SVGAGI come from the germline V gene. The CDR3 loop spans 14 amino acids. The CDR3 here is CATSSGLSGNTIYF. CDR3 sequence (DNA): TGTGCCACCAGTTCAGGGCTCTCTGGAAACACCATATATTTT.

The rearrangement joins TRBV15 to TRBJ1-2; a possible D gene is TRBD1 (6 bases). The length of the CDR3 is 13 residues. The ends were cut back, 7 bases at V and 3 bases at J, with 12 bases in the middle. The germline CDR1 and CDR2 sequences are LNHNV and YYDKDF (reference sequence). CDR3 amino acids: CATTQGLDYGYTF. The DNA for the CDR3 is TGTGCCACCACACAGGGCCTGGACTATGGCTACACCTTC.

This clonotype was detected only a few times. The chain uses TRBV4-1 and TRBJ1-1, with D uncertain. The germline V and J ends were trimmed by 7 bases and 1 base, with 10 bases remaining between them. The CDR3 sequence is 13 residues long. CDR1 is MGHRA, CDR2 YSYEKL, per germline. CDR3 in amino acids: CASTTPRNTEAFF. The CDR3 coding sequence is TGCGCCAGCACGACTCCTAGGAACACTGAAGCTTTCTTT.

The chain combines TRBV25-1 with TRBJ2-1; D remains unclear. The CDR3 length is 14 residues. Between the trimmed V and J ends, which lost 6 bases and 7 bases, there was a span of 16 bases. Looked up from germline, CDR1 is MGHDK and CDR2 is SYGVNS. CDR3 nucleotide sequence: TGTGCCAGCAGCCTTTTTGGGGTGGGGAATGAGCAGTTCTTC. Residues: CASSLFGVGNEQFF.

At least ten counts were recorded for this clonotype. The junction differs from germline at one of its ends, possibly a read error. The V and J genes are TRBV20-1 and TRBJ2-2, with 8 bases identical to TRBD1. Germline V gene data show CDR1 as DFQATT and CDR2 as SNEGSKA (reference sequence). CDR3 length equals 15 residues. The CDR3 protein is CSARDRGANTGELFF. CDR3 sequence (DNA): TGCAGTGCGAGAGACAGGGGAGCGAACACCGGGGAGCTGTTTTTT.

This clonotype was seen repeatedly, ten times or more. Written as DNA, the CDR3 is TGTGCCAGCAGCCCCAAGTGGGGAAGGGCGACTGAAGCTTTCTTT. It yields the protein CASSPKWGRATEAFF. This rearrangement joins TRBV3-1 to TRBJ1-1; D remains unclear. Per germline, CDR1 LGHDT and CDR2 YNNKEL (reference sequence). Trimming stripped 4 bases from V and 5 bases from J, with 17 bases between. This CDR3 comprises 15 residues.

J is TRBJ2-1 and V is TRBV29-1; tentatively, D is TRBD2 (5 bases). V lost 6 bases and J 5 bases, leaving 14 bases between the germline ends. The CDR3 loop spans 13 amino acids. Germline CDR1 and CDR2: SQVTM and ANQGSEA. This chain's CDR3 is CSVLANTDNEQFF. Written as DNA, the CDR3 is TGCAGCGTCCTAGCAAACACGGACAATGAGCAGTTCTTC.

J is TRBJ2-2 and V is TRBV7-6, with D possibly being TRBD1 or TRBD2 (5 bases each). The germline V gene encodes CDR1 SGHVS and CDR2 FNYEAQ. This CDR3 is 13 amino acids long. CDR3 protein: CAIQGWGTGELFF. The DNA of the CDR3 is TGTGCTATTCAGGGTTGGGGGACCGGGGAGCTGTTTTTT. The entire variable domain, with the rest obtained from reference TRBV7-6 and TRBJ2-2, is as follows: GAGVSQSPRYKVTKRGQDVALRCDPISGHVSLYWYRQALGQGPEFLTYFNYEAQQDKSGLPNDRFSAERPEGSISTLTIQRTEQRDSAMYRCAIQGWGTGELFFGEGSRLTVL.

As regards this clonotype: One base away lies a much larger clone, so this may be a sequencing read error. The V call is TRBV6-1, the J call TRBJ1-1; D is possibly TRBD1 (5 bases). Germline-derived CDR1 and CDR2 are MNHNS and SASEGT. The CDR3 is 12 amino acids. V was clipped by 2 bases and J by 8 bases, with 9 bases between them. The CDR3, as DNA: TGTGCCAGCAGTGAATCGACAGAGGAAGCTTTCTTT. Encoded protein: CASSESTEEAFF.

This clonotype was counted only a few times. The chain is built from TRBV2 and TRBJ2-7; D perhaps matches TRBD2 (6 bases). This CDR3 contains 14 residues. CDR1 is SNHLY and CDR2 is FYNNEI in the germline V gene. V dropped 2 bases and J dropped 4 bases, with 12 bases sitting between them. The CDR3 DNA follows: TGTGCCAGCAGTGAACCCGGGGGTGGGTACGAGCAGTACTTC. This codes for CASSEPGGGYEQYF.

In its sample, this clonotype was seen many times. The chain is built from TRBV12-3 or TRBV12-4 and TRBJ2-7; 7 nucleotides line up with TRBD1. This CDR3 is built from 15 residues. Unmatched junction bases numbered 10, after V lost 5 bases and J lost 3 bases. The DNA for the CDR3 is TGTGCCAGCAGTAGGACAGGTTCCCGTAACTACGAGCAGTACTTC. Protein product: CASSRTGSRNYEQYF.

The chain uses TRBV24-1 and TRBJ2-3, with TRBD1 identical over 7 bases. V trimming: 4 bases; J trimming: 6 bases; junction bases outside the gene matches: 12. Germline V lookup: CDR1 KGHDR, CDR2 SFDVKD. The CDR3 loop spans 16 amino acids. The CDR3 DNA sequence: TGTGCCACCAGTGAGTCGACAGGGCTAGGGTCTGATACGCAGTATTTT. Protein product: CATSESTGLGSDTQYF.

The chain employs TRBV20-1 and TRBJ2-6; TRBD1 or TRBD2 may be the D gene (5 bases each). Trimming took off 3 bases at V and 3 bases at J, with 12 bases between the two ends. CDR3 length equals 15 residues. Germline V CDR1 and CDR2: DFQATT, SNEGSKA (reference sequence). CDR3 DNA sequence: TGCAGTGCTAGTGTTGGGGCGGGTGGGGCCAACGTCCTGACTTTC. Amino acids: CSASVGAGGANVLTF.

V and J are TRBV5-1 and TRBJ2-3, with D possibly TRBD1 on 6 matching bases. Germline V CDR1 and CDR2: SGHRS, YFSETQ. Trimming cost V 2 bases and J 0 bases, with 22 bases left between them. This CDR3 has 19 amino acids. The DNA of the CDR3 is TGCGCCAGCAGCTTCCGTGACAGGACTTCTGATCGTAGCACAGATACGCAGTATTTT. Amino acid sequence: CASSFRDRTSDRSTDTQYF.

Comment on this clonotype: A much larger clone is a single base away; this may be a read error. The chain carries TRBV10-3 and TRBJ1-5, with D possibly being TRBD1 (6 bases). Germline CDR1 ENHRY, CDR2 SYGVKD. The CDR3 loop spans 14 amino acids. Trimming cost V 5 bases and J 2 bases, with 10 bases left between them. CDR3 in DNA: TGTGCCATCAGTCCATGGACAGGCAATCAGCCCCAGCATTTT. This sequence encodes CAISPWTGNQPQHF.

This clonotype came up a few times. In DNA form, the CDR3 reads TGTGCCAGCTCACCACTTAGGAACACTGAAGCTTTCTTT. The encoded protein is CASSPLRNTEAFF. This sequence joins TRBV18 and TRBJ1-1; D gene uncertain. This CDR3 comprises 13 residues. The V gene's germline CDR1 is KGHSH and CDR2 LQKENI. Trimming cost V 1 base and J 1 base, with 4 bases left between them. The whole variable domain, filled in from reference TRBV18 and TRBJ1-1, reads NAGVMQNPRHLVRRRGQEARLRCSPMKGHSHVYWYRQLPEEGLKFMVYLQKENIIDESGMPKERFSAEFPKEGPSILRIQQVVRGDSAAYFCASSPLRNTEAFFGQGTRLTVV.

This clonotype was detected many times. This chain links TRBV6-1 with TRBJ1-6, with D perhaps TRBD1 (6 bases). Deletions cut 5 bases from V and 9 bases from J, with 14 bases between. CDR3 length equals 14 residues. Germline V CDR1 and CDR2: MNHNS, SASEGT. CDR3 protein: CASSQQGLASPLHF. CDR3 nucleotide sequence: TGTGCCAGCAGTCAACAGGGACTCGCTTCACCCCTCCACTTT.

A word on this clonotype: It may be a read error: a sequence one base away is much more abundant. CDR3 region: CSARDRQGMSGYTF. CDR3 bases: TGCAGTGCTAGAGACCGACAGGGTATGAGTGGCTACACCTTC. The rearrangement joins TRBV20-1 to TRBJ1-2; 7 positions agree with TRBD1. Trimming at V came to 0 bases and at J to 7 bases, leaving 8 bases not matched to a gene. Germline V CDR1 and CDR2: DFQATT, SNEGSKA (reference sequence). The CDR3 totals 14 residues.

This clonotype was observed a few times. This chain links TRBV20-1 with TRBJ1-2, with D uncertain. Germline lookup yields CDR1 DFQATT and CDR2 SNEGSKA (reference sequence). Trimming removed 1 base at V and 4 bases at J, with 16 bases between. The CDR3 is made up of 15 amino acids. The CDR3 region is CSARVEGRHTYGYTF. CDR3 sequence (DNA): TGCAGTGCTAGAGTTGAAGGACGGCATACCTATGGCTACACCTTC.

At least ten counts were recorded for this clonotype. V and J are TRBV7-2 and TRBJ2-7; D tentatively fits TRBD1 or TRBD2 (5 bases each). Between the trimmed V and J ends, which lost 1 base and 3 bases, there was a span of 13 bases. The germline CDR1 and CDR2 sequences are SGHTA and FQGNSA. This CDR3 contains 15 residues. Here the CDR3 DNA reads TGTGCCAGCAGCTTAGGAGGGGCATCCTACTACGAGCAGTACTTC. Amino acids: CASSLGGASYYEQYF.

This chain connects TRBV4-2 to TRBJ2-1; D might be TRBD1 (6 bases). CDR1 and CDR2 from the germline V gene are LGHNA and YNFKEQ. Deletions cut 3 bases from V and 7 bases from J, with 16 bases between. The CDR3 contains 15 residues. The CDR3 sequence: CASSHKQGLGNEQFF. CDR3 nucleotides: TGTGCCAGCAGCCATAAACAGGGTCTGGGTAATGAGCAGTTCTTC.

Comments on this clonotype: A much bigger clone sits one base away, suggesting this may be a read error. The CDR3 reads CASSMLSGNTTYF. Written as DNA, the CDR3 is TGTGCCAGTAGTATGCTCTCTGGAAACACCACATATTTT. The chain links TRBV19 to TRBJ1-3; D remains ambiguous. The V gene's germline CDR1 is LNHDA and CDR2 SQIVND (reference sequence). The CDR3 contains 13 residues. Combining the CDR3 with reference TRBV19 and TRBJ1-3 gives the whole variable domain DGGITQSPKYLFRKEGQNVTLSCEQNLNHDAMYWYRQDPGQGLRLIYYSQIVNDFQKGDIAEGYSVSREKKESFPLTVTSAQKNPTAFYLCASSMLSGNTTYFGEGSWLTVV.

The rearrangement joins TRBV6-5 to TRBJ1-5, with a possible D match to TRBD1 (6 bases). Per the germline V gene, CDR1 is MNHEY and CDR2 is SVGAGI. The CDR3 covers 17 residues. V was clipped by 4 bases and J by 0 bases, with 16 bases between them. The CDR3: CASSLSWGAYSNQPQHF. In DNA form, the CDR3 reads TGTGCCAGCAGTTTATCTTGGGGGGCTTATAGCAATCAGCCCCAGCATTTT.

The genes are TRBV19 and TRBJ2-7, with TRBD1 matching 9 bases. The germline CDR1 and CDR2 sequences are LNHDA and SQIVND (reference sequence). This CDR3 comprises 14 residues. V shed 4 bases, J shed 5 bases, and the junction held 6 bases outside the gene matches. CDR3 DNA: TGTGCCAGTAGTACGGGACAGGGAACTAACGAGCAGTACTTC. It encodes CASSTGQGTNEQYF.

This chain joins TRBV6-1 and TRBJ1-2; D gene ambiguous. CDR1 and CDR2 (germline): MNHNS, SASEGT. The length of the CDR3 is 14 residues. The ends were cut back, 7 bases at V and 2 bases at J, with 14 bases in the middle. The chain's CDR3 is CASTLAHGNYGYTF. The CDR3 DNA follows: TGTGCCAGCACTCTGGCCCATGGAAACTATGGCTACACCTTC.

The sample holds one count of this clonotype. The junction differs from germline at one of its ends, possibly a read error. This chain uses TRBV5-1 with TRBJ1-3; D is uncertain. Per the germline V gene, CDR1 is SGHRS and CDR2 is YFSETQ. The CDR3 covers 13 residues. DNA for the CDR3: TGCGCCAGCAGCTCTGCCACTGGAAACACCATACATTTT. This encodes CASSSATGNTIHF. Complete variable domain (other parts from reference TRBV5-1 and TRBJ1-3): KAGVTQTPRYLIKTRGQQVTLSCSPISGHRSVSWYQQTPGQGLQFLFEYFSETQRNKGNFPGRFSGRQFSNSRSEMNVSTLELGDSALYLCASSSATGNTIHFGEGSWLTVV.